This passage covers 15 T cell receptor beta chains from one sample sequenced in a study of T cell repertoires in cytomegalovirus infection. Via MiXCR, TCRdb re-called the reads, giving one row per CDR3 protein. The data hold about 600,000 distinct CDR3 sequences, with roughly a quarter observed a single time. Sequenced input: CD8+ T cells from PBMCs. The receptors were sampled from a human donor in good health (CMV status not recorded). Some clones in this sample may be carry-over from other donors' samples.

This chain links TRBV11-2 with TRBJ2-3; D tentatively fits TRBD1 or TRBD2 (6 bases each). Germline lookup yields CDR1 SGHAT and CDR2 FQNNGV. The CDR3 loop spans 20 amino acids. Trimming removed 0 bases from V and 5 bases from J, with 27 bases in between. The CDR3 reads CASSLDVWGRPRGGGDTQYF. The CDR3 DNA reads TGTGCCAGCAGCTTAGATGTTTGGGGCCGGCCGAGAGGGGGAGGAGATACGCAGTATTTT.

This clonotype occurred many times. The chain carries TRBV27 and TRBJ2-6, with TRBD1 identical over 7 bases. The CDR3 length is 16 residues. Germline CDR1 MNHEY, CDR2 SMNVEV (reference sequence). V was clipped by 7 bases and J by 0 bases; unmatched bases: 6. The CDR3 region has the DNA TGTGCCAGCAACCCCTCAGGGGGCTCTGGGGCCAACGTCCTGACTTTC. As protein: CASNPSGGSGANVLTF.

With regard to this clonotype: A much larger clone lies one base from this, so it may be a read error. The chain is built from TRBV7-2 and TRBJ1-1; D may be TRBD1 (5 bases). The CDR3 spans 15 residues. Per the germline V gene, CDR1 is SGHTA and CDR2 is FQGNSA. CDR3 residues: CANSLGVPRNTEAFF. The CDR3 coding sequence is TGTGCCAACAGCTTAGGGGTCCCCCGGAACACTGAAGCTTTCTTT.

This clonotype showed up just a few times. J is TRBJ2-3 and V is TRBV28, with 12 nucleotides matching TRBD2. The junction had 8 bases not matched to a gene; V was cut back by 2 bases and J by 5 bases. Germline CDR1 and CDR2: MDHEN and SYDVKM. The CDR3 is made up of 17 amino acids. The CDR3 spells CASSLTLAGGQEDTQYF. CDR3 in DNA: TGTGCCAGCAGTTTAACCCTAGCGGGGGGGCAAGAAGATACGCAGTATTTT.

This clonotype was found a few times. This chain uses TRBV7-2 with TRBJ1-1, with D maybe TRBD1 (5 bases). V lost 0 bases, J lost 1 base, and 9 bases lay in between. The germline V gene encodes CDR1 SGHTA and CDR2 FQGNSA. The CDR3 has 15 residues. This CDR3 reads CASSLARGRNTEAFF. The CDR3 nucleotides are TGTGCCAGCAGCTTAGCGCGGGGGAGGAACACTGAAGCTTTCTTT.

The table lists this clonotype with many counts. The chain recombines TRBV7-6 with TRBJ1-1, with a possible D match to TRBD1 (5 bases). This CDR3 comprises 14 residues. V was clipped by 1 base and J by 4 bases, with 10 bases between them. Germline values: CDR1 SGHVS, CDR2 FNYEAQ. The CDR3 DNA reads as TGTGCCAGCAGCTTAGGAGGGGCTGGCACTGAAGCTTTCTTT. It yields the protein CASSLGGAGTEAFF.

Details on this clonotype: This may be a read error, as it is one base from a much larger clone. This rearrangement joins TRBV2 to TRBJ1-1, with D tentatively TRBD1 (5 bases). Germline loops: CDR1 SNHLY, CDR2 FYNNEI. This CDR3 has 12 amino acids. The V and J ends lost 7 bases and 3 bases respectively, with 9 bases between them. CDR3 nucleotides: TGTGCCAGCACCTGGGGGGACACTGAAGCTTTCTTT. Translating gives CASTWGDTEAFF. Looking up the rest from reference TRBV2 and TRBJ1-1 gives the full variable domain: EPEVTQTPSHQVTQMGQEVILRCVPISNHLYFYWYRQILGQKVEFLVSFYNNEISEKSEIFDDQFSVERPDGSNFTLKIRSTKLEDSAMYFCASTWGDTEAFFGQGTRLTVV.

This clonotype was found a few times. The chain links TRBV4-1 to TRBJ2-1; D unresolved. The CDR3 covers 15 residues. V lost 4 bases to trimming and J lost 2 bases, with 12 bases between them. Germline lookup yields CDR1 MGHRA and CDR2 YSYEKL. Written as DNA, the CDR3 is TGCGCCAGCAGCCCCGAAGGCTACCCCTACAATGAGCAGTTCTTC. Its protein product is CASSPEGYPYNEQFF.

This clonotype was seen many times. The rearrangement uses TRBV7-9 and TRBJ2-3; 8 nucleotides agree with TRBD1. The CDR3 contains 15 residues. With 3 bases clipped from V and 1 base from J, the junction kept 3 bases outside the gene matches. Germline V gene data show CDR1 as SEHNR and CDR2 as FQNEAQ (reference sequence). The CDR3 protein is CASSFRGHGTDTQYF. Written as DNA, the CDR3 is TGTGCCAGCAGCTTCAGGGGGCACGGCACAGATACGCAGTATTTT.

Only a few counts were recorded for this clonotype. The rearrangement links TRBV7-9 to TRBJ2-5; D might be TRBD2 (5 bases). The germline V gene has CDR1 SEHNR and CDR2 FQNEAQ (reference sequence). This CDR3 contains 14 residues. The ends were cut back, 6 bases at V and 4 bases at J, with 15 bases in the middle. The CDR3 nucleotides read TGTGCCAGCAGGACGGATAGCGTCGGAGAGACCCAGTACTTC. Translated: CASRTDSVGETQYF.

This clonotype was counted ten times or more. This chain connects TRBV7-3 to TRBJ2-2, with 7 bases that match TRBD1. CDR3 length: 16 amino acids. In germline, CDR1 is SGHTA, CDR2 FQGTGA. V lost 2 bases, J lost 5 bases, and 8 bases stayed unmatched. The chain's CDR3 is CASSLPGQSPTGELFF. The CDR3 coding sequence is TGTGCCAGCAGCTTACCGGGACAGAGCCCGACCGGGGAGCTGTTTTTT.

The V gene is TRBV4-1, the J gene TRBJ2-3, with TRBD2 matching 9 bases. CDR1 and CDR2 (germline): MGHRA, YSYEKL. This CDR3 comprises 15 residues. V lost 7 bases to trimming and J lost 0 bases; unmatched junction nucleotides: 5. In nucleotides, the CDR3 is TGCGCCAGCACAAGACTAGCGGAAAGCACAGATACGCAGTATTTT. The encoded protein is CASTRLAESTDTQYF.

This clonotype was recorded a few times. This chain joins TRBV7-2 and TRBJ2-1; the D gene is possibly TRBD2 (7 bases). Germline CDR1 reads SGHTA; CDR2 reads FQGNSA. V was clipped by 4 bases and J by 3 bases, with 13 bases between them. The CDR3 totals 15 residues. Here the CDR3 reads CASSYRGALYNEQFF. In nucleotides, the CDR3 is TGTGCCAGCAGCTATCGGGGGGCACTCTACAATGAGCAGTTCTTC.

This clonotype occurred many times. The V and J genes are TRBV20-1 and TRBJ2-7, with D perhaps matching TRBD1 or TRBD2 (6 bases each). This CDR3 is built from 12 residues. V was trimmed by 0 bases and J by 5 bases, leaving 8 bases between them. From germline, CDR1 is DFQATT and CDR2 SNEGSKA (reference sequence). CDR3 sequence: CSAREGGHEQYF. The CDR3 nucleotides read TGCAGTGCTAGAGAGGGGGGCCACGAGCAGTACTTC.

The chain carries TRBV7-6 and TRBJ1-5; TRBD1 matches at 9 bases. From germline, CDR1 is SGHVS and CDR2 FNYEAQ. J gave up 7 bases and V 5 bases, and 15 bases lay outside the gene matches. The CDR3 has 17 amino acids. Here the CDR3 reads CASSQPPGTGLDQPQHF. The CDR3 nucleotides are TGTGCCAGCAGCCAGCCCCCTGGGACAGGGCTAGACCAGCCCCAGCATTTT.